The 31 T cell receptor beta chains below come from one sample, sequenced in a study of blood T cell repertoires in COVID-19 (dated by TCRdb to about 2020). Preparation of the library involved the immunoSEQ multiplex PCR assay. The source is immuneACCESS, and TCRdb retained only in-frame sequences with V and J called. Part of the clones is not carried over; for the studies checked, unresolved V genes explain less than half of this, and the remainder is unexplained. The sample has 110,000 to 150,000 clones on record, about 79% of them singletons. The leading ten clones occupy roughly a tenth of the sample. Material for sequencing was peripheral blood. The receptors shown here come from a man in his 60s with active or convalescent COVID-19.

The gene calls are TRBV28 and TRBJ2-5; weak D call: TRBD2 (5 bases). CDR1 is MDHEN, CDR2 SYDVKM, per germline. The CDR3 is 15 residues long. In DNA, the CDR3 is TGTGCGTCGACTTCCGGGAAAGGAGGACAAGAGACCCAGTACTTC. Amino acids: CASTSGKGGQETQYF.

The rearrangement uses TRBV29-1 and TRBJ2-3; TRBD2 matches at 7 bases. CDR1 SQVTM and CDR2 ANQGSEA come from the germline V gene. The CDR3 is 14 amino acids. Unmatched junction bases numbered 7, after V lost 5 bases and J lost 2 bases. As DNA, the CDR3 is TGCAGCGTTCCGCCGGGGGGTAACACAGATACGCAGTATTTT. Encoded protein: CSVPPGGNTDTQYF.

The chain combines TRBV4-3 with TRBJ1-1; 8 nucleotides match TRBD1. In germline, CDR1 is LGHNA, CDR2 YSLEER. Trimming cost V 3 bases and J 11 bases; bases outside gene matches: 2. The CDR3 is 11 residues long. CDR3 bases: TGCGCCAGCAGCCAGACAGGGGAGGCTTTCTTT. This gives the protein CASSQTGEAFF.

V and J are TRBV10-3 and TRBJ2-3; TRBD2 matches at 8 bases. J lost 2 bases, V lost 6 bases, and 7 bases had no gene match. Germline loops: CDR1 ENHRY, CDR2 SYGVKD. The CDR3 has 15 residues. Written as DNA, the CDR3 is TGTGCCATCAGGGAGCGGGAGTCCGACACAGATACGCAGTATTTT. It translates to CAIRERESDTDTQYF.

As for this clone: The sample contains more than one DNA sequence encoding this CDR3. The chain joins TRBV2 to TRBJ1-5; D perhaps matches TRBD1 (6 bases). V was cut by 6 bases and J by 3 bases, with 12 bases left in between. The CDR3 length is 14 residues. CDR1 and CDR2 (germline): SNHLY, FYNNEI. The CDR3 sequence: CASSRNRDNQPQHF. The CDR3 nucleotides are TGTGCCAGCAGCCGAAACAGGGACAATCAGCCCCAGCATTTT.

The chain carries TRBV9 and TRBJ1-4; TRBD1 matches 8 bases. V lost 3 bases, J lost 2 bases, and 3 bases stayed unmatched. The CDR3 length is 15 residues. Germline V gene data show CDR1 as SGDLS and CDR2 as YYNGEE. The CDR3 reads CASSADRETNEKLFF. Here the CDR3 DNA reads TGTGCCAGCAGCGCGGACAGGGAGACTAATGAAAAACTGTTTTTT.

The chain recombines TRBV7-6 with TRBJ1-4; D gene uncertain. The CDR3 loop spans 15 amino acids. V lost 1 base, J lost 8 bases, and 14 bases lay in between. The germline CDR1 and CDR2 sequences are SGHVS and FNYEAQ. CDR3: CASSLESAGGEKLFF. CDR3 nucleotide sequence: TGTGCCAGCAGCTTAGAGTCGGCAGGAGGGGAAAAACTGTTTTTT.

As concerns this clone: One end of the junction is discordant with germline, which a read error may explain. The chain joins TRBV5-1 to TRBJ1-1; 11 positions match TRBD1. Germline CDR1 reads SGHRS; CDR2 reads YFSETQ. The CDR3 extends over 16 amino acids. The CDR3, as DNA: TGCGCCAGCAGATTGGGGGACAGGGGGATTGGCACTGAAGCTTTCTTT. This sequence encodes CASRLGDRGIGTEAFF.

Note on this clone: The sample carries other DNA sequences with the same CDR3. DNA of the CDR3: TGTGCCAGCAGCCTAGGGACAGGATACGGCTACACCTTC. Translating it yields CASSLGTGYGYTF. The genes are TRBV5-6 and TRBJ1-2, with 8 bases identical to TRBD1. The germline gives CDR1 SGHDT, CDR2 YYEEEE. The V and J ends lost 4 bases and 8 bases, in that order; junction bases with no gene match: 7. The CDR3 contains 13 residues.

The CDR3 coding sequence is TGTGCCAGCAGCTTAGGGGAGGGAAAGAATTCACCCCTCCACTTT. Its translation is CASSLGEGKNSPLHF. The V and J genes are TRBV7-9 and TRBJ1-6, with unresolved D. Germline V lookup: CDR1 SEHNR, CDR2 FQNEAQ (reference sequence). This CDR3 has 15 residues. Between the trimmed V and J ends, which lost 1 base and 7 bases, there was a span of 11 bases.

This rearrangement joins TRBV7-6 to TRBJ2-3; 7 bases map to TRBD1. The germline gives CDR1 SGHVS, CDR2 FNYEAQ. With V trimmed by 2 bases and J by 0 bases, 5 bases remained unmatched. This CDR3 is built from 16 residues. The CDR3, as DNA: TGTGCCAGCAGCTTAAGAACAGGGGTTAGCACAGATACGCAGTATTTT. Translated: CASSLRTGVSTDTQYF.

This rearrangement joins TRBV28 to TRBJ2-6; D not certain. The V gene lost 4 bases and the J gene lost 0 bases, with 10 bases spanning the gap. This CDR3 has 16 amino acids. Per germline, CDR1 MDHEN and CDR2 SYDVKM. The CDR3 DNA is TGTGCCAGCAGTTCTTACGGTAGCTCTGGGGCCAACGTCCTGACTTTC. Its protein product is CASSSYGSSGANVLTF.

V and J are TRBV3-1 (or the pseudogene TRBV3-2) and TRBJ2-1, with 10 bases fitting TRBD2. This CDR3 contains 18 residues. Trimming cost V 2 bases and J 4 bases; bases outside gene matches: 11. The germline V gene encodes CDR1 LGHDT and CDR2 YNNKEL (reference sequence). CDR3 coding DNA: TGTGCCAGCAGCCAAAGGTTGGCTAGCGGGGGCCAATACAATGAGCAGTTCTTC. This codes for CASSQRLASGGQYNEQFF.

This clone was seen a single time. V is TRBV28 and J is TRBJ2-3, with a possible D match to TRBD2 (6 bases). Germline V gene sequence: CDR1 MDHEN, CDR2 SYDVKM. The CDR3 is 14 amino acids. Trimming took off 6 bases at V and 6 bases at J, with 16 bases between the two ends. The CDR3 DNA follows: TGTGCCAGCAGGTCGGGCGGGGAAGGGGATACGCAGTATTTT. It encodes CASRSGGEGDTQYF.

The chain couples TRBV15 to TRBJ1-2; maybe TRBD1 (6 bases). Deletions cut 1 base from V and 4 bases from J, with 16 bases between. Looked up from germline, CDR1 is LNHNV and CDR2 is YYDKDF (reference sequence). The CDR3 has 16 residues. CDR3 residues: CATSRGRGITTYGYTF. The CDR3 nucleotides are TGTGCCACCAGCAGAGGCAGGGGTATAACTACCTATGGCTACACCTTC.

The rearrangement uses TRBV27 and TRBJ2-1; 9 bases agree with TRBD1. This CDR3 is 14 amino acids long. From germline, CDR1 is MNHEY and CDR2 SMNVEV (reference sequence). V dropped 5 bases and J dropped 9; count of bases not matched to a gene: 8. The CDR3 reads CASSLGTGSSEQFF. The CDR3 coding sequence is TGTGCCAGCAGTCTCGGGACAGGGAGCAGTGAGCAGTTCTTC.

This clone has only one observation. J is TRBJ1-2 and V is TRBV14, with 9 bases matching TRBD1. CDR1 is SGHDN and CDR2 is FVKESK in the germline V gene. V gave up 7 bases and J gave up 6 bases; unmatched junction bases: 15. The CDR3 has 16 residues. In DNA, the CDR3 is TGTGCCAGCACCAAGTCGGACTCGACAGGGGGGGATGGCTACACCTTC. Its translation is CASTKSDSTGGDGYTF.

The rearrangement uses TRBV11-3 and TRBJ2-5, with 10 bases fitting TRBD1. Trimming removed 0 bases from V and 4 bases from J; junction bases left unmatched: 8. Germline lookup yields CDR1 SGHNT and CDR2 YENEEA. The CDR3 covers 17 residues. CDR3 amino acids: CASSLDTGTGARETQYF. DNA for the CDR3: TGTGCCAGCAGCTTAGACACCGGGACAGGGGCTCGAGAGACCCAGTACTTC.

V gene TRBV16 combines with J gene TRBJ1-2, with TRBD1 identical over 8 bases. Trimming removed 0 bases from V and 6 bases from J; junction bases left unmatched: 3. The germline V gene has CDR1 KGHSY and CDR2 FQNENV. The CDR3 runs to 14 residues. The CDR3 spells CASSQSRTGHGYTF. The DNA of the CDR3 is TGTGCCAGCAGCCAATCCCGGACAGGGCATGGCTACACCTTC.

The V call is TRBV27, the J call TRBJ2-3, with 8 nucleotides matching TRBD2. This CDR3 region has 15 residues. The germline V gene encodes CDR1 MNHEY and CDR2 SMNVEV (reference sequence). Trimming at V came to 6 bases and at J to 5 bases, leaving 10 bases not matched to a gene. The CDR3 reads CASSYSGREGDTQYF. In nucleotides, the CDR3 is TGTGCCAGCAGCTACAGCGGGAGAGAGGGAGATACGCAGTATTTT.

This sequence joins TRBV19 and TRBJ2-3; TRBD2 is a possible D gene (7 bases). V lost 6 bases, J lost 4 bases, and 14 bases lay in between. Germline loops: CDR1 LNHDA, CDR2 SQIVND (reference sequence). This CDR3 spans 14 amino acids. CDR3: CASRRGGEADTQYF. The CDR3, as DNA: TGTGCCAGTAGGCGAGGGGGGGAGGCAGATACGCAGTATTTT.

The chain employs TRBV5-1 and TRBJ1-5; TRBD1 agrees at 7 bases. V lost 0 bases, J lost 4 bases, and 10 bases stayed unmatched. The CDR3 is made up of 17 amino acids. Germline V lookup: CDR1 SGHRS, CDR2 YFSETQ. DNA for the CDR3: TGCGCCAGCAGCTTGGATGGGGGGACAGCTATTAATCAGCCCCAGCATTTT. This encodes CASSLDGGTAINQPQHF.

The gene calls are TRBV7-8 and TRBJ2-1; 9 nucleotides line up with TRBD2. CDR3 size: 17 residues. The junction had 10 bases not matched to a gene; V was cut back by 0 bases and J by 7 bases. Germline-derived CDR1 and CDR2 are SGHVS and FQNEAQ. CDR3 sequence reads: CASSLATAGGGLNEQFF. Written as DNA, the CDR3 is TGTGCCAGCAGCTTAGCTACGGCGGGAGGGGGGCTAAATGAGCAGTTCTTC.

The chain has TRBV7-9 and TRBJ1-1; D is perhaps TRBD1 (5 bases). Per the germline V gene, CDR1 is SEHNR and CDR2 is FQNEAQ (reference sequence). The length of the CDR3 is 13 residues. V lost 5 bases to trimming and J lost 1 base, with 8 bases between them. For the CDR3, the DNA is TGTGCCAGCAGCACGGGGGGGAACACTGAAGCTTTCTTT. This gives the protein CASSTGGNTEAFF. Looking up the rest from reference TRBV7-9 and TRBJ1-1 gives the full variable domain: DTGVSQNPRHKITKRGQNVTFRCDPISEHNRLYWYRQTLGQGPEFLTYFQNEAQLEKSRLLSDRFSAERPKGSFSTLEIQRTEQGDSAMYLCASSTGGNTEAFFGQGTRLTVV.

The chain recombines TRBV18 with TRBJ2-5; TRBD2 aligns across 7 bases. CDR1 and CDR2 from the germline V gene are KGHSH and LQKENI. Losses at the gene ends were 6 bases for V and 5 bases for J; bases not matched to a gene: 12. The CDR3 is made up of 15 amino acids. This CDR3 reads CASSPSGGSAETQYF. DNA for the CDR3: TGTGCCAGCTCTCCCTCTGGCGGGAGTGCGGAGACCCAGTACTTC. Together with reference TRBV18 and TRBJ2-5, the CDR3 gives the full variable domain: NAGVMQNPRHLVRRRGQEARLRCSPMKGHSHVYWYRQLPEEGLKFMVYLQKENIIDESGMPKERFSAEFPKEGPSILRIQQVVRGDSAAYFCASSPSGGSAETQYFGPGTRLLVL.

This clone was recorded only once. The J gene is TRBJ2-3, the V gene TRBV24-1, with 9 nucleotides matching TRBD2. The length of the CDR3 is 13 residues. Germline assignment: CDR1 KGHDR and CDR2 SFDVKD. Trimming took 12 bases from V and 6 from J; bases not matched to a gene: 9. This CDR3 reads CAPWLAGSDTQYF. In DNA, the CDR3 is TGTGCCCCCTGGCTAGCGGGATCTGATACGCAGTATTTT.

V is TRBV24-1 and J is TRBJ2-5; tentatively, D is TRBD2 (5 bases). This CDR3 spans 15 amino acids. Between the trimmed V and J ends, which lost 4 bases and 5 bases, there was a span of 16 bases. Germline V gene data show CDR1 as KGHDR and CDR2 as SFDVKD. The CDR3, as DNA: TGTGCCACCAGTGACGCGGGTTTATCTAAGGAGACCCAGTACTTC. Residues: CATSDAGLSKETQYF.

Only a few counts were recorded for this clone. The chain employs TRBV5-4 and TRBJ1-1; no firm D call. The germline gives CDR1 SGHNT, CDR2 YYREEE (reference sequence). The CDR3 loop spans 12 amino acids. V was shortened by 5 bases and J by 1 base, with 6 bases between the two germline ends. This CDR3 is CASRRSNTEAFF. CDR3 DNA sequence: TGTGCCAGCAGACGGTCGAACACTGAAGCTTTCTTT.

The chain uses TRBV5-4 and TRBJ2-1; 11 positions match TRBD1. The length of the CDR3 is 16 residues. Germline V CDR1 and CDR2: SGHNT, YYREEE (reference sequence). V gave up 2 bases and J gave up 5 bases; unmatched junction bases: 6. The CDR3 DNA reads TGTGCCAGCAGCTTCCGGGTGGGACAGGGGGACAATGAGCAGTTCTTC. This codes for CASSFRVGQGDNEQFF.

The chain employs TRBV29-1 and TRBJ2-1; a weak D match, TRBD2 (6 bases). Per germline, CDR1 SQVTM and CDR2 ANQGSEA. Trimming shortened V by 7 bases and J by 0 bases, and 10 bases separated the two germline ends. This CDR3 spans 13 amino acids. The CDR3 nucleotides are TGCAGCGGTCGGGGGTACTCCTACAATGAGCAGTTCTTC. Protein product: CSGRGYSYNEQFF.

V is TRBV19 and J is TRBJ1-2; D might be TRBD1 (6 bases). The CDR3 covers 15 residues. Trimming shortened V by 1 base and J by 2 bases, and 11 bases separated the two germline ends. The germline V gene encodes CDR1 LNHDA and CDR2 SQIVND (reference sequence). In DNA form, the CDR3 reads TGTGCCAGTAGTATAGCTCAGGGGTTAAACTATGGCTACACCTTC. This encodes CASSIAQGLNYGYTF. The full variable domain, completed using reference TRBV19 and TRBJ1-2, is DGGITQSPKYLFRKEGQNVTLSCEQNLNHDAMYWYRQDPGQGLRLIYYSQIVNDFQKGDIAEGYSVSREKKESFPLTVTSAQKNPTAFYLCASSIAQGLNYGYTFGSGTRLTVV.